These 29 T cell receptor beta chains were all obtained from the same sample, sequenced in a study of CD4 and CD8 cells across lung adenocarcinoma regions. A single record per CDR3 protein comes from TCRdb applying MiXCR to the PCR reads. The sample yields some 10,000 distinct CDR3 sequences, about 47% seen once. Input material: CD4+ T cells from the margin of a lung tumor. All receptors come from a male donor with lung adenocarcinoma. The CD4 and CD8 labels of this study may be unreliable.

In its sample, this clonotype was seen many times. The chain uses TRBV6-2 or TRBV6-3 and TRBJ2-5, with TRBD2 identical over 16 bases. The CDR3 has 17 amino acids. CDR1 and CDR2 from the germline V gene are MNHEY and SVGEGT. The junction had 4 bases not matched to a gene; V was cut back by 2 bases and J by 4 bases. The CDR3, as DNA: TGTGCCAGCAGTTACCCGGGACTAGCGGGGGGGCCAGAGACCCAGTACTTC. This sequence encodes CASSYPGLAGGPETQYF.

The CDR3 DNA follows: TGCGCCAGCAGCCAGAACTGGAACACTGAAGCTTTCTTT. Its protein is CASSQNWNTEAFF. This chain uses TRBV4-1 with TRBJ1-1; the D is unclear. The CDR3 spans 13 residues. V gave up 3 bases and J gave up 1 base, with 6 bases separating them. The V gene's germline CDR1 is MGHRA and CDR2 YSYEKL.

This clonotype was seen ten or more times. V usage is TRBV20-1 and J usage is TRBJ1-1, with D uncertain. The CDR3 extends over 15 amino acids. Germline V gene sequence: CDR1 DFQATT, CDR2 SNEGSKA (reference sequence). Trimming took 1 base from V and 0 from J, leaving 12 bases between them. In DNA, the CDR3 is TGCAGTGCTAGAGTTATGTTGGAATTGAACACTGAAGCTTTCTTT. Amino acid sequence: CSARVMLELNTEAFF.

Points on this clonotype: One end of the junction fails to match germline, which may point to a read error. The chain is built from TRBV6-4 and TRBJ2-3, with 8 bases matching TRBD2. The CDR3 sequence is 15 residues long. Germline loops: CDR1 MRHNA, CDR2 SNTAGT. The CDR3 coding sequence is TGTGCCAGCAGTGCGGGGGGGGGAGGGGCAAACACGCAGTATTTC. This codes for CASSAGGGGANTQYF.

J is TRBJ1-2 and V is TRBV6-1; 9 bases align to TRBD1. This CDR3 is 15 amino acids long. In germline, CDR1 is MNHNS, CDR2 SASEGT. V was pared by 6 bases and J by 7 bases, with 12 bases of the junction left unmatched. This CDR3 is CASRATGTGRSGYTF. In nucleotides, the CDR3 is TGTGCCAGCAGGGCTACCGGGACAGGGAGGTCTGGCTACACCTTC.

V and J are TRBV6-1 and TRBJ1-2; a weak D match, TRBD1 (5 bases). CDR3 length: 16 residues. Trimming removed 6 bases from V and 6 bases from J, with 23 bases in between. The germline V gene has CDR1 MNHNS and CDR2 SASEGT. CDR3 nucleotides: TGTGCCAGCAGCATGAACTCGGGGCCGGGGGAAGATGGCTACACCTTC. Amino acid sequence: CASSMNSGPGEDGYTF.

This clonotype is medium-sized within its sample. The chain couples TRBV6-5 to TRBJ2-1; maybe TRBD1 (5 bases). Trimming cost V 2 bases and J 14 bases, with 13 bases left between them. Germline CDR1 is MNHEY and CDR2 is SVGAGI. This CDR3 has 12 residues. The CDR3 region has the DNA TGTGCCAGCAGTTACACTGACAGAAAAGAGTTCTTC. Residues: CASSYTDRKEFF.

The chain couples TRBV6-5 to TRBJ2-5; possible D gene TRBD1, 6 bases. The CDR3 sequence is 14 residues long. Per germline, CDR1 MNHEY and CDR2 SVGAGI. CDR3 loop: CARSWGRDQETQYF. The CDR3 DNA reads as TGTGCGAGGAGTTGGGGGCGAGACCAAGAGACCCAGTACTTC.

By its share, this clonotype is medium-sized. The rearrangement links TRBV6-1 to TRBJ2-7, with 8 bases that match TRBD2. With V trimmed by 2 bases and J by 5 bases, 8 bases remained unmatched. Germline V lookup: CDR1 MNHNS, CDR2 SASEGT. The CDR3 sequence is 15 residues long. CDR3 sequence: CASSELSGGSHEQYF. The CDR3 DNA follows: TGTGCCAGCAGTGAATTGAGCGGGGGTTCCCACGAGCAGTACTTC.

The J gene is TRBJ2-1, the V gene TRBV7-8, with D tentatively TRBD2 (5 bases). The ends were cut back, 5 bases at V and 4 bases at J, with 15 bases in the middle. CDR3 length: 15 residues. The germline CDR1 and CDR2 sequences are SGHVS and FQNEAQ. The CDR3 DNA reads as TGTGCCAGCAGCCCTTTTGGACTTATTTACAATGAGCAGTTCTTC. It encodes CASSPFGLIYNEQFF.

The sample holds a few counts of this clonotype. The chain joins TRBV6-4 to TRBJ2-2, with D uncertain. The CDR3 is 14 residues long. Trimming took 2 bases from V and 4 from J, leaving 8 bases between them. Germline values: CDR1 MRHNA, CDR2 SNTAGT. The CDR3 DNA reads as TGTGCCAGCAGTGACAAAGGTTCCACCGGGGAGCTGTTTTTT. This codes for CASSDKGSTGELFF.

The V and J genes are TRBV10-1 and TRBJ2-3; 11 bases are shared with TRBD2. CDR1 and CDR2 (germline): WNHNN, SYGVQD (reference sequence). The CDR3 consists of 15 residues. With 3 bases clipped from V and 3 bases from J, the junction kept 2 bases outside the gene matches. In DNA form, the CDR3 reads TGCGCCAGCAGTGATACTAGCGGGGGTACAGATACGCAGTATTTT. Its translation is CASSDTSGGTDTQYF.

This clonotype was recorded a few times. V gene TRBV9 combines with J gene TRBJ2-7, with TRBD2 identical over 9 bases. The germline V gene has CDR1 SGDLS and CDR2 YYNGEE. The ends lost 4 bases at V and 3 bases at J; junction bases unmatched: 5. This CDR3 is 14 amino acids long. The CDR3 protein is CASSPSGAFYEQYF. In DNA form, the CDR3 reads TGTGCCAGCAGCCCTAGCGGGGCTTTCTACGAGCAGTACTTC.

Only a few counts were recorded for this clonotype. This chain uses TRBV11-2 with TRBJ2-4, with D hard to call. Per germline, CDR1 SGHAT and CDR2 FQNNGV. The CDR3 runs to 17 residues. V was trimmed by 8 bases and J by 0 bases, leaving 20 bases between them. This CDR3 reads CASAEDHHRIAKNIQYF. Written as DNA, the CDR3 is TGTGCCAGCGCCGAGGATCATCACAGAATAGCCAAAAACATTCAGTACTTC.

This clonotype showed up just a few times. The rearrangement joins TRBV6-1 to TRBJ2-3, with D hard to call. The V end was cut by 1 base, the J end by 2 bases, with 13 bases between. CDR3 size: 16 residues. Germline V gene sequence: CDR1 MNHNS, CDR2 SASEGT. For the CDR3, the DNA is TGTGCCAGCAGTGAAGGGAACTTCATTTCCACAGATACGCAGTATTTT. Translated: CASSEGNFISTDTQYF.

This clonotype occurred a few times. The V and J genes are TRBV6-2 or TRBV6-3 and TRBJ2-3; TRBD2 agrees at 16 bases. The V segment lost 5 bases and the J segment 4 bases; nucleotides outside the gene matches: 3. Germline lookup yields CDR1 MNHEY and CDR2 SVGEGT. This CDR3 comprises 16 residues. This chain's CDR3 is CASSQGTSGGADTQYF. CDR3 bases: TGTGCCAGCAGTCAGGGGACTAGCGGGGGGGCAGATACGCAGTATTTT.

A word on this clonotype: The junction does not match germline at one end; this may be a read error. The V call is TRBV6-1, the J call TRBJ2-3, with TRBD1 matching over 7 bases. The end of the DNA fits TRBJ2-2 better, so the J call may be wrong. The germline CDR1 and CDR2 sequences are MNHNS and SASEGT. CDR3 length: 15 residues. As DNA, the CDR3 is TGTGCCCGCAGTGTAGAGGCTGGGAGCACAGGGGCGCTGTTTTTT. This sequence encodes CARSVEAGSTGALFF.

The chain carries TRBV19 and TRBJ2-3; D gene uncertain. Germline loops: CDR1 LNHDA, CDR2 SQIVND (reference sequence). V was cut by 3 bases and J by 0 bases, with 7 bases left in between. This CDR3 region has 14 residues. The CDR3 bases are TGTGCCAGTAGTATTGCACACAGCACAGATACGCAGTATTTT. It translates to CASSIAHSTDTQYF.

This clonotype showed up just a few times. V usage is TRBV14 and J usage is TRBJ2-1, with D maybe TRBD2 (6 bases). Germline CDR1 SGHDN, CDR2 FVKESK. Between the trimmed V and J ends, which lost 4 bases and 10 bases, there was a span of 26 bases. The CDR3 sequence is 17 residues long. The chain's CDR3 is CASSRSLGSPGFMEQFF. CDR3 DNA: TGTGCCAGCAGCCGTTCCCTCGGGAGCCCCGGATTCATGGAGCAGTTCTTC.

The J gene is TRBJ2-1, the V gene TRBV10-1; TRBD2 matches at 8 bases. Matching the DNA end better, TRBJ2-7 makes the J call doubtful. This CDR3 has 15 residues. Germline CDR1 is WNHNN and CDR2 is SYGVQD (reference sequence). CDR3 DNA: TGCGCCAGCAGTGAGTCCCCGGGAGGGGGGGATGAGCAGTACTTC. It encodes CASSESPGGGDEQYF.

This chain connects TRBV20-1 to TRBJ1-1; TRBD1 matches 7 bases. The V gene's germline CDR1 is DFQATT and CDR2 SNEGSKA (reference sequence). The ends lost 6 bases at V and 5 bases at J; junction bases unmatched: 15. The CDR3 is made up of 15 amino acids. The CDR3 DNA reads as TGCAGTGCCTCACCTACCACAGGGGCAGTGACTGAAGCTTTCTTT. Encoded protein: CSASPTTGAVTEAFF.

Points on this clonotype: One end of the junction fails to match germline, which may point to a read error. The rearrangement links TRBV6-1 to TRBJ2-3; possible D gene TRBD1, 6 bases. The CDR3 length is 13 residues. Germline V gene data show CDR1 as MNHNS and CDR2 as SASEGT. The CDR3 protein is CASRLGATDTQYF. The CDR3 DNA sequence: TGTGCCAGCAGGCTGGGGGCCACAGATACGCAGTATTTC.

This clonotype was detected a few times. CDR3 DNA: TGTGCCAGCAGCCAATTGGGGGGACGCCCGGGAGGCTACACCTTC. As protein: CASSQLGGRPGGYTF. The gene calls are TRBV4-2 and TRBJ1-2; D is perhaps TRBD1 (5 bases). The CDR3 has 15 residues. V was trimmed by 2 bases and J by 8 bases, leaving 18 bases between them. Germline CDR1 reads LGHNA; CDR2 reads YNFKEQ.

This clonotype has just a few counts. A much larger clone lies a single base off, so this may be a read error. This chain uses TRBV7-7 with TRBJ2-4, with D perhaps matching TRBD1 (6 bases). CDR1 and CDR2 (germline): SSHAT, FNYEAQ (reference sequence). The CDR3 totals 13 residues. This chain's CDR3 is CASSTGMGDEQYF. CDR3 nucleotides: TGTGCTAGCAGTACAGGGATGGGGGATGAGCAGTACTTC. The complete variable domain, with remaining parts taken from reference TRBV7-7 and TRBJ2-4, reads GAGVSQSPRYKVTKRGQDVTLRCDPISSHATLYWYQQALGQGPEFLTYFNYEAQPDKSGLPSDRFSAERPEGSISTLTIQRTEQRDSAMYRCASSTGMGDEQYFGAGTRLSVL.

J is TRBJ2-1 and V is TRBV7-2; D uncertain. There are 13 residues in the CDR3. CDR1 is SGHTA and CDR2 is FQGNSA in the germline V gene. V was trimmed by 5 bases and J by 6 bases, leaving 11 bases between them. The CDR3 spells CASSLQIRNEQFF. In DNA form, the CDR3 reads TGTGCCAGCAGCCTTCAGATTCGCAATGAGCAGTTCTTC.

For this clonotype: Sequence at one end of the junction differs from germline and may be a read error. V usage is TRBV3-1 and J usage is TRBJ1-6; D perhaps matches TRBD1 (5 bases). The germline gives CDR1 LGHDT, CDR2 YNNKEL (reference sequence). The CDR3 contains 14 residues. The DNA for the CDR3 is TGTGCCAGCAGCCAAGAGGGACTAGTGTACGAGCAGTACTTT. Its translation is CASSQEGLVYEQYF.

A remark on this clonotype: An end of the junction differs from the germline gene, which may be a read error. CDR3 sequence: CASSLTGARGRSATNIQYF. The CDR3 region has the DNA TGTGCCAGCAGTCTCACGGGGGCTAGGGGGCGGTCAGCCACAAACATTCAGTACTTC. V and J are TRBV6-4 and TRBJ2-4, with a tentative D call TRBD1 (7 bases). Germline assignment: CDR1 MRHNA and CDR2 SNTAGT. The CDR3 runs 19 residues.

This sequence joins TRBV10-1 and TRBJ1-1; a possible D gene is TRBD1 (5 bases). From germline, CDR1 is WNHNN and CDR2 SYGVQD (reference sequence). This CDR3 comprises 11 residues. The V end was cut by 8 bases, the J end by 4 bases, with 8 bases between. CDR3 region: CASAGPTEAFF. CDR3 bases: TGCGCCAGCGCAGGGCCCACTGAAGCTTTCTTT.

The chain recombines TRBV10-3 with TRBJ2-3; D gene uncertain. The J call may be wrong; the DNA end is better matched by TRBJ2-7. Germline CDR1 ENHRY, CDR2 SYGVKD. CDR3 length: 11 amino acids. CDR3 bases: TGTGCCATCAGTGACAAAAACACGCAGTACTTC. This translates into CAISDKNTQYF.